This T cell receptor beta chain was recovered during a study of T cell changes during pregnancy in multiple sclerosis. Clones were sequenced by immunoSEQ multiplex PCR, and TCRdb holds only the in-frame ones, with some missing. The sample holds tens of thousands of clones; over 85% are singletons and the top ten take roughly 3.9%. The source was CD8+ T cells from peripheral blood mononuclear cells, collected after pregnancy. The source is a female donor with multiple sclerosis, enrolled in a pregnancy study.

The chain's CDR3 is CASSGAPGGREKLFF. The CDR3 nucleotides are TGTGCCAGCAGCGGAGCTCCAGGGGGTAGGGAAAAACTGTTTTTT. V and J are TRBV7-9 and TRBJ1-4; the match to TRBD1 covers 7 bases. Unmatched junction bases numbered 11, after V lost 5 bases and J lost 8 bases. The CDR3 is 15 residues long. From germline, CDR1 is SEHNR and CDR2 FQNEAQ (reference sequence).